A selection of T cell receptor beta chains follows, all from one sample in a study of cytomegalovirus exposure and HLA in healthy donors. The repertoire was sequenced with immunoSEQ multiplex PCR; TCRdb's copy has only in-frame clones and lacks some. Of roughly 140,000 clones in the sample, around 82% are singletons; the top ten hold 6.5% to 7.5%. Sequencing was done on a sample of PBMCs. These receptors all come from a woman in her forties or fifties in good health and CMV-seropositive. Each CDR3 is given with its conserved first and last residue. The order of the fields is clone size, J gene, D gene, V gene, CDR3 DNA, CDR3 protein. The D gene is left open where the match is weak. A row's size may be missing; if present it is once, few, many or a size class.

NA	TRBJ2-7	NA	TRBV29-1	TGCAGCGTAAGGCAGGGTTCCTACGAGCAGTACTTC	CSVRQGSYEQYF
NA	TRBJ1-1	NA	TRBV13	TGTGCCAGCAGCTCAGCCGGGTTAGAAGCTTTCTTT	CASSSAGLEAFF
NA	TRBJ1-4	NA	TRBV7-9	TGTGCCAGCAGCTTCCTCGGAAGGGGCTCAACTAATGAAAAACTGTTTTTT	CASSFLGRGSTNEKLFF
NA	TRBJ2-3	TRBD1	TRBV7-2	TGTGCCAGCAGCGCACACAGGGGGCGCACAGATACGCAGTATTTT	CASSAHRGRTDTQYF
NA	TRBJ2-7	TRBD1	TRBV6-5	TGTGCCAGCAGTTACATCCGGACAGGGGGCAGTTCCGAGCAGTACTTC	CASSYIRTGGSSEQYF
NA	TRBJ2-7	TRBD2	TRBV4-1	TGCGCCAGCAGCCAAGATCCCGCGGGGGGCCTCGAGCAGTACTTC	CASSQDPAGGLEQYF
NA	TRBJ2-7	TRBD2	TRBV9	TGTGCCAGCAGCCCATTTAGCGGGGCCACCTACGAGCAGTACTTC	CASSPFSGATYEQYF
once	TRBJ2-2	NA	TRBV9	TGTGCCAGCAGCGCCGTGAACACCGGGGAGCTGTTTTTT	CASSAVNTGELFF
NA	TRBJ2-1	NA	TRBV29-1	TGCAGCGCCTACGACAGTTACAATGAGCAGTTCTTC	CSAYDSYNEQFF
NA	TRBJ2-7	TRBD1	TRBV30	TGTGCCTGGAGTTTGGACAGGGCCTACGAGCAGTACTTC	CAWSLDRAYEQYF
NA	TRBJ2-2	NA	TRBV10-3	TGTGCCATCAGAGACACCGCAGGCACCGGGGAGCTGTTTTTT	CAIRDTAGTGELFF
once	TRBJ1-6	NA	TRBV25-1	TGTGCCAGCAGTGACAGGGTACACTCACCCCTCCACTTT	CASSDRVHSPLHF
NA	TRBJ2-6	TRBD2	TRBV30	TGTGCCTGGAGAGGGGACTACGATTATGCTGGGGCCAACGTCCTGACTTTC	CAWRGDYDYAGANVLTF
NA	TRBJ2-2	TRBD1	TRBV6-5	TGTGCCAGCAGTTACAGAAGTGACAGGGGGACCGGGGAGCTGTTTTTT	CASSYRSDRGTGELFF
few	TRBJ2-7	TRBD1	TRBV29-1	TGCAGCGTGAGGACAGGGCGAGCCTACGAGCAGTACTTC	CSVRTGRAYEQYF
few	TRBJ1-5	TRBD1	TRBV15	TGTGCCACCAACCAGGGGGTCAATCAGCCCCAGCATTTT	CATNQGVNQPQHF
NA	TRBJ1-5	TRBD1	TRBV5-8	TGTGCCAGCAGCAGGACAGGGTCTAGCAATCAGCCCCAGCATTTT	CASSRTGSSNQPQHF
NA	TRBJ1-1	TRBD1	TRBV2	TGTGCCAGCAGCGACAGGGGAGGAACTGAAGCTTTCTTT	CASSDRGGTEAFF
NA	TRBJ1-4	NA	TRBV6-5	TGTGCCAGCAGTCCCCTCAGTGGGACAACTGAAAAACTGTTTTTT	CASSPLSGTTEKLFF
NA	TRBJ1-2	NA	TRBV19	TGTGCCAGTAAAATCGCCAGGAACGATGGCTACACCTTC	CASKIARNDGYTF
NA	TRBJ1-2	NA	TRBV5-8	TGTGCCAGCAGCTTGCAACCAAAGGAGGGCTACACCTTC	CASSLQPKEGYTF
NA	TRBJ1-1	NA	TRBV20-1	TGCAGTGCCTCTCCCACTGAAGCTTTCTTT	CSASPTEAFF
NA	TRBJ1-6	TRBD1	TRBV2	TGTGCCAGTTTGGACAGGGGGTTGAATTCACCCCTCCACTTT	CASLDRGLNSPLHF
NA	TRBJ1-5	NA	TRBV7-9	TGTGCCAGCAGCTTAGTATCCGGGGGGCGAGTACGTCAGCCCCAGCATTTT	CASSLVSGGRVRQPQHF
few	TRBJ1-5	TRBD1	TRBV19	TGTGCCAGTAGTATAGAAGGGACAGGCTATCAGCCCCAGCATTTT	CASSIEGTGYQPQHF
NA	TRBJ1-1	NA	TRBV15	TGTGCCACCGGAACGGGGGTCACTGAAGCTTTCTTT	CATGTGVTEAFF
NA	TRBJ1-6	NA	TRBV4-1	TGCGCCAGCAGCCAAGAACCAGGGTATAATTCACCCCTCCACTTT	CASSQEPGYNSPLHF
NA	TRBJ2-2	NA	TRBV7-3	TGTGCCAGCAGCCCCGACAGACAGGCCAACACCGGGGAGCTGTTTTTT	CASSPDRQANTGELFF
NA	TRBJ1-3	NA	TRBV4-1	TGCGCCAGCAGCCAAGATCCGGGAGTTGGAAACACCATATATTTT	CASSQDPGVGNTIYF
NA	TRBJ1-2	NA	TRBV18	TGTGCCAGCTCACCAGACGGGGGACTTGGTGGCTACACCTTC	CASSPDGGLGGYTF
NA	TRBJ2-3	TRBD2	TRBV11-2	TGTGCCAGCAGCTCAGGACTAGCGGGGGATTTAGATACGCAGTATTTT	CASSSGLAGDLDTQYF
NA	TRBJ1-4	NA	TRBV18	TGTGCCAGCTCACTAACGAGGGCAGGTGCCCTTGGCGAACTGTTTTTT	CASSLTRAGALGELFF
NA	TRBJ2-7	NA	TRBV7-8	TGTGCCAGCAGCTTAGTAGCGTTGGCCTACGAGCAGTACTTC	CASSLVALAYEQYF
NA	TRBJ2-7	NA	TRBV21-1	TGTGCCAGCAGCAAAGCCCTTCAAACGGGGGTTGGCGAGCAGTACTTC	CASSKALQTGVGEQYF
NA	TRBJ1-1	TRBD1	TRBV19	TGTGCCAGTAGTATGGCAGGGGGCCTGGGCACTGAAGCTTTCTTT	CASSMAGGLGTEAFF
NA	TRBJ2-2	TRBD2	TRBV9	TGTGCCAGCAGCGTAGGTTTAGCGGGAACCGGGGAGCTGTTTTTT	CASSVGLAGTGELFF
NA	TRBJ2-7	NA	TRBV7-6	TGTGCCAGCAGCTTAGGAGACAGTGCCTACGAGCAGTACTTC	CASSLGDSAYEQYF
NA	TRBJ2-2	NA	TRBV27	TGTGCCAGCAGCGGGGATGGAGGCGGGGAGCTGTTTTTT	CASSGDGGGELFF
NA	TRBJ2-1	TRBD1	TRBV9	TGTGCCAGCAGCCCTCGGGACAGAACCACCTACAATGAGCAGTTCTTC	CASSPRDRTTYNEQFF
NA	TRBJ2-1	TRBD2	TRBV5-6	TGTGCCAGCAGCTTGGCCACGGGGGGGGCCAATGAGCAGTTCTTC	CASSLATGGANEQFF
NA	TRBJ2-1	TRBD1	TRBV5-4	TGTGCCAGCAGCTCCTCGACAGGGTCAATCTTCTACAATGAGCAGTTCTTC	CASSSSTGSIFYNEQFF
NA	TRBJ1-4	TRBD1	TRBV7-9	TGTGCCAGCAGCTTAGACAGGGGGCAAGAAGAAAAACTGTTTTTT	CASSLDRGQEEKLFF
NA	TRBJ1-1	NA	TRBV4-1	TGCGCCAGCAGCCCAACCCAGGGGAACACTGAAGCTTTCTTT	CASSPTQGNTEAFF
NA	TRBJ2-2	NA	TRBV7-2	TGTGCCAGCAGCTCCGGGATAGCAATTAATGGGGCCGGGGAGCTGTTTTTT	CASSSGIAINGAGELFF
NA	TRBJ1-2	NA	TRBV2	TGTGCCAGCGTCGGAGGGACCTTATATGGCTACACCTTC	CASVGGTLYGYTF
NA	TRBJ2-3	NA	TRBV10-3	TGTGTCATCAGAACCAACCGAGGAGATGTGACAGATACGCAGTATTTT	CVIRTNRGDVTDTQYF
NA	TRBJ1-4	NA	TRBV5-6	TGTGCCAGCAGCTTGCAGGGAACTAATGAAAAACTGTTTTTT	CASSLQGTNEKLFF
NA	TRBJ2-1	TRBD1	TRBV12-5	TGTGCTAGTGGTTCCGGGACAGGGGCATACAATGAGCAGTTCTTC	CASGSGTGAYNEQFF
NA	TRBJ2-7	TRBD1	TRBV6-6	TGTGCCAGCAGATCTCAACCGGGACAGGGGTTTTACGAGCAGTACTTC	CASRSQPGQGFYEQYF
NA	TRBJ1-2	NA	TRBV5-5	TGTGCCAGCAGCTTGGCCCTCTATGGCTACACCTTC	CASSLALYGYTF
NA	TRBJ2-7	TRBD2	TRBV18	TGTGCCAGCTCACCACCCGGGGGGGCCGGAGGCGAGCAGTACTTC	CASSPPGGAGGEQYF
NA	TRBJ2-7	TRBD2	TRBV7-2	TGTGCCAGCAGCCCTGCCTCGGGGGGCTCCTACGAGCAGTACTTC	CASSPASGGSYEQYF
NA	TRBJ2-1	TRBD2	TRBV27	TGTGCCAGCAGTTCCTGGCAGCGGGGGGCTAATGAGCAGTTCTTC	CASSSWQRGANEQFF
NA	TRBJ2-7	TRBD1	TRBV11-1	TGTGCCAGCAGCCGGTTCGGGGACAGGGACTACGAGCAGTACTTC	CASSRFGDRDYEQYF
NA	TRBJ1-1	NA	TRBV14	TGTGCCAGCAGCCAAGTTCGGGACACTGAAGCTTTCTTT	CASSQVRDTEAFF
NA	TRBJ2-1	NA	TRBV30	TGTGCCTGGAGTTTTGAGGGGGGGCTTTCTGAGCAGTTCTTC	CAWSFEGGLSEQFF
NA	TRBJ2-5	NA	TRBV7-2	TGTGCCAGCAGTTCTCAGGGTGTAGGGGGAGAGACCCAGTACTTC	CASSSQGVGGETQYF